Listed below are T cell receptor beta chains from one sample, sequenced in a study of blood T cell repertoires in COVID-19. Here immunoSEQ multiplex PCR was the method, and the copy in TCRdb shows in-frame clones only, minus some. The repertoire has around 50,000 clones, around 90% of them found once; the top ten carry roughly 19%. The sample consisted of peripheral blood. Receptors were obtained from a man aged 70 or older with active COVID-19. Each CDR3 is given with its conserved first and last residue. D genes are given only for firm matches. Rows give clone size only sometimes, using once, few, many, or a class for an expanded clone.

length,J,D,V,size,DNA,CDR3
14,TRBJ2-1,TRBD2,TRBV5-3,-,TGTGCCAGAAGCCGCGGGACTAGCTCCAATGAGCAGTTCTTC,CARSRGTSSNEQFF
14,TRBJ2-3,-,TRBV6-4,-,TGTGCCAGCTCCCTGGGAGGACGCACAGATACGCAGTATTTT,CASSLGGRTDTQYF
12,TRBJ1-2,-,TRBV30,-,TGTGCCTGGAGCCAGGGAGGCTATGGCTACACCTTC,CAWSQGGYGYTF
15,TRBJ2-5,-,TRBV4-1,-,TGCGCCAGCAGCCAAGAGGGACACCACGGAGAGACCCAGTACTTC,CASSQEGHHGETQYF
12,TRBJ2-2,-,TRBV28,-,TGTGCCAGCAGTGTGGCCACCGGGGAGCTGTTTTTT,CASSVATGELFF
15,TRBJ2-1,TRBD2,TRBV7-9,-,TGTGCCAGCAGCTTAGGTGGCGGGAGACCCAATGAGCAGTTCTTC,CASSLGGGRPNEQFF
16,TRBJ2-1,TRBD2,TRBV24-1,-,TGTGCCACCAGTGATCCGGGGGGGCCATCCTACAATGAGCAGTTCTTC,CATSDPGGPSYNEQFF
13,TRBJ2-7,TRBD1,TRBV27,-,TGTGCCAGCAGGAGGGACAGTAGCTACGAGCAGTACTTC,CASRRDSSYEQYF
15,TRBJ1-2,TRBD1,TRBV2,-,TGTGCCAGCAGTGGGTGGACAGGGAATAACTATGGCTACACCTTC,CASSGWTGNNYGYTF
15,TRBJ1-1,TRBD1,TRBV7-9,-,TGTGCCAGCAGCCCGGAGACAGGGGTGAACACTGAAGCTTTCTTT,CASSPETGVNTEAFF
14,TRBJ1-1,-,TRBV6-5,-,TGTGCCAGCAGTTACTTACAGGGGAACACTGAAGCTTTCTTT,CASSYLQGNTEAFF
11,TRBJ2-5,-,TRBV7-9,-,TGTGCCAGCAGCTTCGGGATCGTCCAGTACTTC,CASSFGIVQYF
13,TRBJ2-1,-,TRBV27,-,TGTGCCAGCAGTTTGGGCAGGTACAATGAGCAGTTCTTC,CASSLGRYNEQFF
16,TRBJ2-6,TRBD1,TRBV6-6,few,TGTGCCAGCAGTGGACAGGGAGCTTCTGGGGCCAACGTCCTGACTTTC,CASSGQGASGANVLTF
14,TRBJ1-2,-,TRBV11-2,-,TGTGCCAGCAGTCCAGGGGTGGCAGCGTATGGCTACACCTTC,CASSPGVAAYGYTF
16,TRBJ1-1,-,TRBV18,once,TGTGCCAGCTCACCATCACGCGGGACTGCGAACACTGAAGCTTTCTTT,CASSPSRGTANTEAFF
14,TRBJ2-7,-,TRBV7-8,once,TGTGCCAGCAGCAAAGGAGGGTCAACCTACGAGCAGTACTTC,CASSKGGSTYEQYF
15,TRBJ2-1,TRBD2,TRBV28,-,TGTGCCAGCAGTCTAGCGGAAAGGGGTTACAATGAGCAGTTCTTC,CASSLAERGYNEQFF
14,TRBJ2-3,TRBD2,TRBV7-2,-,TGTGCCAGCAGCCCTAGACTAGCGTTAGATACGCAGTATTTT,CASSPRLALDTQYF
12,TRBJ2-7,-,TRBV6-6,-,TGTGCCAGCAGTCAACAGGGCTACGAGCAGTACTTC,CASSQQGYEQYF
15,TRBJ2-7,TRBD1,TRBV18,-,TGTGCCAGCTCACTAGAACAGGGGGCGCTGGACGAGCAGTACTTC,CASSLEQGALDEQYF